Shown below are 8 T cell receptor beta chains from a single sample sequenced in a study of T cells after posttransplantation cyclophosphamide. Measured with immunoSEQ multiplex PCR; TCRdb has only the in-frame clones, and not every one. The profile covers under 45,000 clones, none occurring a single time. The sample taken for sequencing was PBMCs. Source of these receptors: a woman between 45 and 65 years old in good health and a related stem cell transplant donor.

This clone appeared many times. This chain connects TRBV5-1 to TRBJ1-1, with D maybe TRBD1 (5 bases). This CDR3 contains 14 residues. Trimming cost V 7 bases and J 1 base, with 14 bases left between them. Germline-derived CDR1 and CDR2 are SGHRS and YFSETQ. The CDR3 nucleotides read TGCGCCAGCCGCATGCGGGGGGAGAACACTGAAGCTTTCTTT. It yields the protein CASRMRGENTEAFF. Complete variable domain (other parts from reference TRBV5-1 and TRBJ1-1): KAGVTQTPRYLIKTRGQQVTLSCSPISGHRSVSWYQQTPGQGLQFLFEYFSETQRNKGNFPGRFSGRQFSNSRSEMNVSTLELGDSALYLCASRMRGENTEAFFGQGTRLTVV.

There are a few counts of this clone. The J gene is TRBJ2-1, the V gene TRBV7-6; the D gene is possibly TRBD2 (8 bases). The CDR3 spans 17 residues. Trimming shortened V by 5 bases and J by 0 bases, and 17 bases separated the two germline ends. Germline CDR1 SGHVS, CDR2 FNYEAQ. CDR3 sequence reads: CASSIGGGGPSYNEQFF. Written as DNA, the CDR3 is TGTGCCAGCAGCATAGGGGGCGGGGGGCCCTCCTACAATGAGCAGTTCTTC.

This clone showed up just a few times. CDR3 nucleotide sequence: TGTGCCAGTAGTGTTGCCCGAGGCGGCTACACCTTC. Encoded protein: CASSVARGGYTF. This chain links TRBV19 with TRBJ1-2; D gene uncertain. Trimming pared 5 bases from V and 8 bases from J, leaving 12 bases between. Looked up from germline, CDR1 is LNHDA and CDR2 is SQIVND (reference sequence). This CDR3 region has 12 residues.

This clone was seen repeatedly, ten times or more. The rearrangement joins TRBV6-1 to TRBJ2-7, with D possibly matching TRBD2 (6 bases). This CDR3 is 13 amino acids long. V was shortened by 9 bases and J by 1 base, with 13 bases between the two germline ends. Germline CDR1 is MNHNS and CDR2 is SASEGT. CDR3 sequence reads: CASHPGASYEQYF. The CDR3 DNA follows: TGTGCCAGTCATCCGGGAGCGTCCTACGAGCAGTACTTC.

The CDR3 is CASSLPWDRRRSTAKNIQYF. CDR3 coding DNA: TGTGCCAGCAGCTTACCTTGGGACAGGAGAAGATCCACAGCCAAAAACATTCAGTACTTC. This chain joins TRBV28 and TRBJ2-4; 8 nucleotides align to TRBD1. The CDR3 is 20 amino acids. J lost 0 bases, V lost 6 bases, and 19 bases had no gene match. The germline V gene has CDR1 MDHEN and CDR2 SYDVKM.

This clone was seen repeatedly, ten times or more. The chain couples TRBV11-3 to TRBJ2-1; D unclear. The V end lost 5 bases, the J end lost 8 bases, and 4 bases lay between the germline ends. Germline V gives CDR1 SGHNT, CDR2 YENEEA. This CDR3 comprises 10 residues. CDR3 coding DNA: TGTGCCAGCAGCCCTGATGAGCAGTTCTTC. Its protein product is CASSPDEQFF.

This clone occurred many times. The chain employs TRBV6-1 and TRBJ2-1; 7 nucleotides line up with TRBD1. Germline CDR1 reads MNHNS; CDR2 reads SASEGT. The CDR3 is 11 residues long. V lost 7 bases, J lost 11 bases, and 5 bases stayed unmatched. CDR3 nucleotide sequence: TGTGCCAGCACCGTGGGACAGAAGCAGTTCTTC. Translated, it gives CASTVGQKQFF.

This clone was seen many times. The gene calls are TRBV6-5 and TRBJ2-4, with TRBD2 as a possible D gene (5 bases). CDR3 size: 14 residues. CDR1 and CDR2 from the germline V gene are MNHEY and SVGAGI. With 5 bases removed from V and 0 bases from J, the gap between germline ends came to 8 bases. Here the CDR3 DNA reads TGTGCCAGCAGTGCGGGCCTAGCCAAAAACATTCAGTACTTC. Its protein is CASSAGLAKNIQYF.